The rows below give T cell receptor beta chains drawn from one sample of a study of blood T cell repertoires in COVID-19. The assay was immunoSEQ multiplex PCR, and TCRdb's table has in-frame clones only and misses some. The sample comprises roughly 500,000 clones, roughly nine tenths of which are singletons, and 8% to 9.5% rests with the top ten. The sequenced sample consisted of PBMCs or T cells enriched from blood (not recorded which). All receptors derive from a woman aged 55 to 70 who had recovered from COVID-19. Each CDR3 is given with its conserved first and last residue. Each record gives: clone size, V gene, D gene, J gene, CDR3 DNA, CDR3 protein. The D gene is left open where the match is weak. Only some rows state a clone size, as once, few, many or a class for expanded clones.

-,TRBV4-1,TRBD2,TRBJ2-1,TGCGCCAGCAGCCAAGCACCTAGCGGGGTCGGTGAGCAGTTCTTC,CASSQAPSGVGEQFF
-,TRBV30,-,TRBJ1-2,TGTGCCTGGAGTGTACCCGGTACAGTCCATGGCTACACCTTC,CAWSVPGTVHGYTF
-,TRBV2,-,TRBJ1-2,TGTGCCAGCACCCGAGGGGGGGGACTTATCTATGGCTACACCTTC,CASTRGGGLIYGYTF
-,TRBV11-3,-,TRBJ1-3,TGTGCCAGCAGCTTAGGCGGAGGATCTGGAAACACCATATATTTT,CASSLGGGSGNTIYF
-,TRBV29-1,TRBD1,TRBJ1-2,TGCAGCGTTGCTGACAGGGGAGCGTATGGCTACACCTTC,CSVADRGAYGYTF
-,TRBV5-4,TRBD1,TRBJ2-3,TGTGCCAGCAGCTTAGGGACAGTTCCCCTGCCCGCAGATACGCAGTATTTT,CASSLGTVPLPADTQYF
-,TRBV7-9,-,TRBJ2-2,TGTGCCAGCAGCACCAACAGAATAGCGAACACCGGGGAGCTGTTTTTT,CASSTNRIANTGELFF
-,TRBV18,-,TRBJ1-3,TGTGCCAGCTCACCCACGCCGACGGGCTCTGGAAACACCATATATTTT,CASSPTPTGSGNTIYF
-,TRBV30,TRBD1,TRBJ1-5,TGTGCCTGGAGTGTACTATCGACAGGGGGGAATCAGCCCCAGCATTTT,CAWSVLSTGGNQPQHF
-,TRBV7-9,-,TRBJ1-1,TGTGCCAGCAGCTTACCCGGGGGGAACACTGAAGCTTTCTTT,CASSLPGGNTEAFF
once,TRBV15,TRBD2,TRBJ2-7,TGTGCCACCAGCAGTAGCGGGGGCCCCTACGAGCAGTACTTC,CATSSSGGPYEQYF
-,TRBV5-4,TRBD1,TRBJ2-7,TGTGCCAGCAGCCCCGGGACAGGGGCTTCCTACGAGCAGTACTTC,CASSPGTGASYEQYF
-,TRBV6-6,TRBD1,TRBJ1-1,TGTGCCAGCAGTCCGAGGACAGGGCAGACGGGGAACACTGAAGCTTTCTTT,CASSPRTGQTGNTEAFF
-,TRBV18,TRBD1,TRBJ1-5,TGTGCCAGCTCAGGGACAGGCGGGGGGGATCAGCCCCAGCATTTT,CASSGTGGGDQPQHF
-,TRBV29-1,-,TRBJ1-5,TGCAGCGTTGGCGGCAGGGATAGCAATCAGCCCCAGCATTTT,CSVGGRDSNQPQHF
few,TRBV15,TRBD1,TRBJ2-7,TGTGCCACCAGCAGTCGGGGACAGGGGGGTCTCATCTCCTACGAGCAGTACTTC,CATSSRGQGGLISYEQYF
-,TRBV3-1/TRBV3-2,-,TRBJ1-6,TGTGCCAGCAGCCAACAAATCTATAATTCACCCCTCCACTTT,CASSQQIYNSPLHF
-,TRBV6-5,-,TRBJ2-6,TGTGCCAGCTCGGTCTTCTCTGGGGCCAACGTCCTGACTTTC,CASSVFSGANVLTF
-,TRBV14,TRBD1,TRBJ1-2,TGTGCCAGCAGCCAAGATGCGTTCCGGGACAGGGGGAACTATGGCTACACCTTC,CASSQDAFRDRGNYGYTF
-,TRBV5-1,-,TRBJ1-1,TGCGCCAGCAGCATCAGTCTATGGGGGCGAGGAACTGAAGCTTTCTTT,CASSISLWGRGTEAFF
-,TRBV3-1/TRBV3-2,TRBD2,TRBJ2-5,TGTGCCAGCAGCCAGATGGGGCTAGCGGGGGGGGAGACCCAGTACTTC,CASSQMGLAGGETQYF
-,TRBV6-5,-,TRBJ1-1,TGTGCCAGCAGGCCGAGGGCAGAGAACACTGAAGCTTTCTTT,CASRPRAENTEAFF
-,TRBV21-1,-,TRBJ2-7,TGTGCCAGCAGCAAGCGGCTTTCGACAGACTTGAGTGAGCAGTACTTC,CASSKRLSTDLSEQYF
once,TRBV19,TRBD1,TRBJ2-5,TGTGCCAGTAGTGCGACAGGGGTCGGGGAGACCCAGTACTTC,CASSATGVGETQYF
-,TRBV10-3,-,TRBJ2-1,TGTGCCATCAGTGAGACCCTAGCCTCCTACAATGAGCAGTTCTTC,CAISETLASYNEQFF
-,TRBV27,TRBD1,TRBJ1-4,TGTGCCAGCAGTCCCCTGGACAGGGGGAGAGAAAAACTGTTTTTT,CASSPLDRGREKLFF
-,TRBV5-5,-,TRBJ1-5,TGTGCCAGCAGCTTGGAAAGGGGGCAGCCCCAGCATTTT,CASSLERGQPQHF
-,TRBV6-5,-,TRBJ2-2,TGTGCCAGCAGGCGGGGTGGGTCCGGGGAGCTGTTTTTT,CASRRGGSGELFF
once,TRBV6-5,TRBD2,TRBJ2-1,TGTGCCAGCACCAACGGGGCGGGGGAGAACAATGAGCAGTTCTTC,CASTNGAGENNEQFF
once,TRBV6-5,TRBD1,TRBJ1-1,TGTGCCAGCAGAGCCGGACAGGGGAAGAACACTGAAGCTTTCTTT,CASRAGQGKNTEAFF
-,TRBV27,TRBD1,TRBJ1-2,TGTGCCAGCAGTTTATCCTTCGGGACAGGGGGCGATGGCTACACCTTC,CASSLSFGTGGDGYTF
-,TRBV7-6,-,TRBJ1-4,TGTGCCAGCAGCTTCGGACGGGGCCTGGGGGGTGAAAAACTGTTTTTT,CASSFGRGLGGEKLFF
-,TRBV18,-,TRBJ1-5,TGTGCCAGCTCCCCCGGCAATCAGCCCCAGCATTTT,CASSPGNQPQHF
few,TRBV19,-,TRBJ1-2,TGTGCCAGTAGTATACAGTATGCCTATGGCTACACCTTC,CASSIQYAYGYTF
-,TRBV7-9,TRBD1,TRBJ1-1,TGTGCCAGCAGCTTGACAGGGTTGGTCACTGAAGCTTTCTTT,CASSLTGLVTEAFF
-,TRBV4-1,TRBD2,TRBJ2-3,TGCGCCAGCAGATTATCAGCGGGGGGCCTCGGAGATACGCAGTATTTT,CASRLSAGGLGDTQYF
-,TRBV28,-,TRBJ1-2,TGTGCCAGCAGTTTGGCGGGGCAGCTCTATGGCTACACCTTC,CASSLAGQLYGYTF
-,TRBV12-2,-,TRBJ2-3,TGTGCAAGTCGCTTAGCGAAAAGACTAGCGGGGGGGCGAACAGATACGCAGTATTTT,CASRLAKRLAGGRTDTQYF
-,TRBV4-2,-,TRBJ2-3,TGTGCCAGCTCTATGAACACAGATACGCAGTATTTT,CASSMNTDTQYF
-,TRBV2,-,TRBJ1-4,TGTGCCAGCGGCGGACAGCCGCCCTCAACTAATGAAAAACTGTTTTTT,CASGGQPPSTNEKLFF
-,TRBV24-1,-,TRBJ2-3,TGTGCCACCAGTGATTTGACAGGGTCCACAGATACGCAGTATTTT,CATSDLTGSTDTQYF
-,TRBV15,TRBD1,TRBJ1-6,TGTGCCACCAGTTTGGGGACAGGGAATTACTATGCTTCACCCCTCCACTTT,CATSLGTGNYYASPLHF
-,TRBV5-8,TRBD1,TRBJ2-1,TGTGCCAGCAGCTTGTACAGGGGGCCCAATGAGCAGTTCTTC,CASSLYRGPNEQFF
-,TRBV3-1/TRBV3-2,-,TRBJ1-1,TGTGCCAGCAGCCAGGGCGGGGGAACTGAAGCTTTCTTT,CASSQGGGTEAFF
-,TRBV9,TRBD1,TRBJ1-2,TGTGCCAGCAGCGAGGGGGCCAGGGGAACTAACTATGGCTACACCTTC,CASSEGARGTNYGYTF
few,TRBV19,-,TRBJ2-6,TGTGCCAGTAGTATCCCCCTCGGGGTGAACTCTGGGGCCAACGTCCTGACTTTC,CASSIPLGVNSGANVLTF
-,TRBV28,-,TRBJ1-2,TGTGCCAGCAGACCCTCGGCAGGGGAGGGCTATGGCTACACCTTC,CASRPSAGEGYGYTF
-,TRBV7-9,-,TRBJ2-5,TGTGCCAGCAGCTTAGCGCTGCAGGGTGTTTCAGAGACCCAGTACTTC,CASSLALQGVSETQYF
-,TRBV12-3/TRBV12-4,-,TRBJ1-1,TGTGCCAGCAGTTTCAGCGTTGGAGCTTTCTTT,CASSFSVGAFF
-,TRBV5-4,-,TRBJ2-7,TGTGCCAGCAGTTACAGGTTTTCCTACGAGCAGTACTTC,CASSYRFSYEQYF
-,TRBV5-1,TRBD1,TRBJ2-1,TGCGCCAGCAGCTTCACAGCGGGACAGGGAGACAATGAGCAGTTCTTC,CASSFTAGQGDNEQFF
-,TRBV6-5,-,TRBJ1-6,TGTGCCAGCAGAAACGACAATAATTCACCCCTCCACTTT,CASRNDNNSPLHF
-,TRBV19,-,TRBJ2-2,TGTGCCACCACACCCTTCACGAACACCGGGGAGCTGTTTTTT,CATTPFTNTGELFF
once,TRBV19,-,TRBJ1-2,TGTGCCAGTAGTATGCGACAGCATAACTATGGCTACACCTTC,CASSMRQHNYGYTF
-,TRBV27,TRBD1,TRBJ2-4,TGTGCCAGCAGTTCAGACAGGGGGGTAAACATTCAGTACTTC,CASSSDRGVNIQYF